This TCR beta chain was sequenced for a study of blood T cells in healthy people across ages (dated by TCRdb to 2015 to 2017). Regarding the study in general: Template switching captured roughly one uniquely barcoded TCR beta cDNA molecule per two T cells in model experiments. Using deep sequencing normalized with unique cDNA molecular identifiers, the study measured how TCR beta repertoire diversity changes with age. The donors were divided into four age groups: young (average approximately 17 years), middle-aged (approximately 42), aged (about 56) and long-lived (more than 75). Donors of different ages were randomly distributed across sequencing lanes to avoid experimental bias. The study analyzed two additional independent replicas of 1 million unique cDNA reads from the same blood draw for two donors, one aged 18 to 29 and one aged 80 or older.

Libraries were constructed by 5' RACE. Data came from an Illumina HiSeq 2500. A second PCR of about 6 to 11 cycles was performed with a sample-barcoded 5' primer and a J-beta primer mix. A unique molecular identifier was introduced onto each TCR beta cDNA molecule by a template-switch 5' adaptor carrying 12 random nucleotides. Each sample yielded at least 3 million CDR3-containing paired-end reads. The Mint cDNA synthesis kit, primed by a TRBC-specific oligonucleotide, was used to synthesize first-strand cDNA from all RNA. Following uracil-DNA glycosylase treatment, all cDNA underwent a first 18-cycle PCR with the universal primers M1SS and BC2_uni_R. In the paper's pipeline: Each sample was normalized by randomly selecting 1 million high-quality reads, each carrying a distinct molecular identifier. Reads sharing molecular identifiers were discarded rather than binned into consensus sequences. MiTCR, set to a Q25 quality threshold and the strictest error-elimination algorithm, was used for CDR3 identification, clonotype clustering and error correction. Lower-bound total TCR beta diversity was estimated with a nonparametric unseen species model using Euler transformation. TCRdb handled the public reads itself, with Q25 trimming in fastp and clone calling in MiXCR, and kept productive beta chains. Every distinct CDR3 protein forms one entry, paired with its most common genes and DNA. The V and J calls were not made by the authors but by TCRdb's processing. This sample comprises 1.5 million to 2 million distinct CDR3 sequences, 28% of them detected only once. 7.7% of the sample goes to the ten largest clones.

With respect to this clonotype: The clone's antigen remains unknown. The input lacks base qualities; no much larger clone sits a single base away.

Systemically healthy Caucasian individuals from Russia, roughly 40 in total and aged about 6 to 100 years, were included as donors. About 9.6 milliliters of peripheral blood were collected from each donor into EDTA-treated Vacutainer tubes. PBMCs were isolated by Ficoll-Paque density-gradient centrifugation, with at least 6 million obtained per sample. Trizol reagent was used to extract total RNA from the PBMCs, yielding at least 6 micrograms per sample. The percentages of naive CD45RAhigh/CD27high T cells were determined by flow cytometry on a PBMC aliquot from every donor. Results and caveats for the whole study, not just this receptor: Because profiling used bulk unsorted PBMCs, naive and antigen-experienced compartments could not be compared conclusively. The long-lived group showed more naive CD4+ T cells, fewer expanded clones and increased TCR diversity than the aged group, suggesting age selection. Estimates of total diversity from one million sequenced T cells were regarded as lower bounds and underestimates. The percentage of naive T cells measured by flow cytometry correlated strongly with observed TCR beta diversity. Observed TCR beta diversity per million T cells fell roughly linearly with age, and a significant reduction was already apparent by age around 36. The CMV infection status of donors was not known, potentially confounding age-related changes in expanded clonotypes.

Sequenced sample: blood. This receptor was obtained from a woman aged 25 to 39 in good health.

The CDR3 loop reads CASSQDKGTYSGANVLTF. The DNA reads TGTGCCAGCAGCCAAGATAAGGGCACCTACTCTGGGGCCAACGTCCTGACTTTC. This chain is built from TRBV14 and TRBJ2-6; the D gene assignment is ambiguous. The germline V gene supplies CDR1 SGHDN and CDR2 FVKESK. Reading from cysteine to phenylalanine, the CDR3 counts 18 amino acids. Of the read, only the CDR3 DNA is kept; its 54 bases are in frame from base 1. At the junction V is shortened by 0 bases and J by 0 bases, with 12 bases in between.